One and the same sample provided the 32 T cell receptor beta chains below, sequenced in a study of blood T cell repertoires in COVID-19. Profiling relied on immunoSEQ multiplex PCR, and the TCRdb table lists in-frame clones only, not all of them. The sample shows approximately 480,000 clones, 87% of them seen only once. Sequencing input: PBMCs or T cells enriched from blood (not recorded which). All receptors derive from a woman younger than 30 who had recovered from COVID-19.

DNA of the CDR3: TGTGCCAGCAGCCCTAGGGACTCTGTAGCCAAAAACATTCAGTACTTC. As protein: CASSPRDSVAKNIQYF. The chain uses TRBV3-1 (or the pseudogene TRBV3-2) and TRBJ2-4; D might be TRBD2 (6 bases). Trimming shortened V by 4 bases and J by 0 bases, and 13 bases separated the two germline ends. The germline V gene has CDR1 LGHDT and CDR2 YNNKEL (reference sequence). CDR3 length: 16 residues.

This clone was seen a few times. Other DNA variants within this sample encode the same CDR3. This sequence joins TRBV30 and TRBJ1-5; 9 positions match TRBD1. Germline V gives CDR1 GTSNPN, CDR2 SVGIG (reference sequence). V dropped 5 bases and J dropped 4; count of bases not matched to a gene: 3. The CDR3 is 13 amino acids. The CDR3 DNA sequence: TGTGCCTGGTCAGGGACAGGGAATCAGCCCCAGCATTTT. Translation gives CAWSGTGNQPQHF. The entire variable domain, with the rest obtained from reference TRBV30 and TRBJ1-5, is as follows: SQTIHQWPATLVQPVGSPLSLECTVEGTSNPNLYWYRQAAGRGLQLLFYSVGIGQISSEVPQNLSASRPQDRQFILSSKKLLLSDSGFYLCAWSGTGNQPQHFGDGTRLSIL.

This chain joins TRBV19 and TRBJ2-3; 8 positions agree with TRBD1. Trimming removed 1 base from V and 12 bases from J; junction bases left unmatched: 6. There are 13 residues in the CDR3. Germline lookup yields CDR1 LNHDA and CDR2 SQIVND (reference sequence). As DNA, the CDR3 is TGTGCCAGTAGTATAGCAGGCCAGGGGGCACAGTATTTT. Translated, it gives CASSIAGQGAQYF. Supplemented by reference TRBV19 and TRBJ2-3, the full variable domain reads DGGITQSPKYLFRKEGQNVTLSCEQNLNHDAMYWYRQDPGQGLRLIYYSQIVNDFQKGDIAEGYSVSREKKESFPLTVTSAQKNPTAFYLCASSIAGQGAQYFGPGTRLTVL.

The V gene is TRBV29-1, the J gene TRBJ1-4; D not resolved. CDR3 length: 12 residues. Germline lookup yields CDR1 SQVTM and CDR2 ANQGSEA. V was shortened by 4 bases and J by 5 bases, with 8 bases between the two germline ends. CDR3 nucleotide sequence: TGCAGCGTTGCCGGGTTCAATGAAAAACTGTTTTTT. Translating gives CSVAGFNEKLFF.

The V and J genes are TRBV18 and TRBJ1-3; 9 bases match TRBD1. V lost 11 bases to trimming and J lost 2 bases; unmatched junction nucleotides: 7. Germline V gene data show CDR1 as KGHSH and CDR2 as LQKENI. This CDR3 is 14 amino acids long. The CDR3, as DNA: TGTGCCTCGGGACAGGGTCCTCCTGGAAACACCATATATTTT. This gives the protein CASGQGPPGNTIYF.

The chain recombines TRBV10-3 with TRBJ1-1, with D unclear. Trimming took off 10 bases at V and 0 bases at J, with 12 bases between the two ends. This CDR3 contains 13 residues. Germline V gene sequence: CDR1 ENHRY, CDR2 SYGVKD. The CDR3 region is CATETGVNTEAFF. The CDR3 nucleotides are TGTGCCACCGAGACGGGAGTGAACACTGAAGCTTTCTTT.

This clone showed up just once. This sequence joins TRBV7-2 and TRBJ2-7; 10 bases agree with TRBD2. V dropped 5 bases and J dropped 7; count of bases not matched to a gene: 11. The germline gives CDR1 SGHTA, CDR2 FQGNSA. This CDR3 comprises 15 residues. The CDR3 DNA sequence: TGTGCCAGCAGCACAATAGCGGGGGGTTCTTCTGAGCAGTACTTC. Its protein is CASSTIAGGSSEQYF.

The V and J genes are TRBV9 and TRBJ2-7; 7 bases line up with TRBD1. Germline V gives CDR1 SGDLS, CDR2 YYNGEE. This CDR3 contains 14 residues. V dropped 4 bases and J dropped 0; count of bases not matched to a gene: 4. CDR3 nucleotides: TGTGCCAGCAGCACCCGGGACAGCTCCTACGAGCAGTACTTC. Protein product: CASSTRDSSYEQYF.

The chain employs TRBV4-1 and TRBJ1-2; D is ambiguous. V lost 6 bases to trimming and J lost 5 bases, with 10 bases between them. In germline, CDR1 is MGHRA, CDR2 YSYEKL. This CDR3 region has 12 residues. CDR3 sequence reads: CASRGGRYGYTF. CDR3 in DNA: TGCGCCAGCAGAGGAGGGCGTTATGGCTACACCTTC.

The chain carries TRBV5-5 and TRBJ2-7; 7 bases are shared with TRBD1. Trimming at V came to 1 base and at J to 0 bases, leaving 1 base not matched to a gene. Per germline, CDR1 SGHKS and CDR2 YYEKEE (reference sequence). The CDR3 covers 14 residues. DNA of the CDR3: TGTGCCAGCAGCTTGAGGGACAGCTCCTACGAGCAGTACTTC. Protein sequence: CASSLRDSSYEQYF.

The V and J genes are TRBV2 and TRBJ2-5; tentative D call: TRBD2 (6 bases). CDR1 and CDR2 (germline): SNHLY, FYNNEI. There are 15 residues in the CDR3. V was cut by 8 bases and J by 4 bases, with 20 bases left in between. This chain's CDR3 is CASPLRDSSTETQYF. CDR3 nucleotides: TGTGCCAGCCCGCTCCGGGACTCCTCCACAGAGACCCAGTACTTC.

This clone was counted once. V usage is TRBV5-1 and J usage is TRBJ2-7, with D tentatively TRBD2 (6 bases). Trimming stripped 2 bases from V and 4 bases from J, with 13 bases between. Germline CDR1 reads SGHRS; CDR2 reads YFSETQ. The CDR3 extends over 14 amino acids. The CDR3 loop is CASSFEVGGYEQYF. The CDR3 DNA reads TGCGCCAGCAGCTTTGAGGTGGGAGGATACGAGCAGTACTTC.

CDR3 sequence: CAWTKDRSYGYTF. In DNA form, the CDR3 reads TGTGCCTGGACTAAAGACAGGTCCTATGGCTACACCTTC. The chain recombines TRBV30 with TRBJ1-2; possibly TRBD1 for D (6 bases). Germline CDR1 is GTSNPN and CDR2 is SVGIG (reference sequence). The V and J ends lost 4 bases and 4 bases respectively, with 13 bases between them. This CDR3 comprises 13 residues.

This clone was picked up one time. The rearrangement uses TRBV4-1 and TRBJ1-2; possible D gene TRBD1, 6 bases. CDR1 and CDR2 (germline): MGHRA, YSYEKL. CDR3 size: 17 residues. Trimming cost V 2 bases and J 3 bases, with 19 bases left between them. CDR3 in amino acids: CASSQIWEPGADYGYTF. The CDR3, as DNA: TGCGCCAGCAGCCAAATCTGGGAACCAGGGGCCGACTATGGCTACACCTTC.

V and J are TRBV5-5 and TRBJ2-3, with TRBD2 matching 12 bases. V was clipped by 4 bases and J by 2 bases; unmatched bases: 5. The length of the CDR3 is 16 residues. CDR1 and CDR2 from the germline V gene are SGHKS and YYEKEE (reference sequence). The CDR3 region has the DNA TGTGCCAGCAGCGCCGGACTAGCGGGGATCACAGATACGCAGTATTTT. Translated, it gives CASSAGLAGITDTQYF.

The V and J genes are TRBV19 and TRBJ2-3; D may be TRBD2 (6 bases). This CDR3 contains 14 residues. V was pared by 5 bases and J by 0 bases, with 9 bases between. Germline CDR1 and CDR2: LNHDA and SQIVND (reference sequence). The CDR3 spells CASSLGLSTDTQYF. Written as DNA, the CDR3 is TGTGCCAGTAGTTTGGGACTCAGCACAGATACGCAGTATTTT.

J is TRBJ1-4 and V is TRBV6-5; the D gene is possibly TRBD1 (5 bases). CDR3 size: 11 residues. Germline V lookup: CDR1 MNHEY, CDR2 SVGAGI. Trimming pared 8 bases from V and 8 bases from J, leaving 9 bases between. The chain's CDR3 is CASGAGEKLFF. The DNA for the CDR3 is TGTGCCAGCGGGGCAGGCGAAAAACTGTTTTTT.

The chain carries TRBV4-1 and TRBJ1-5, with unresolved D. The V end was cut by 0 bases, the J end by 5 bases, with 11 bases between. Germline loops: CDR1 MGHRA, CDR2 YSYEKL. The CDR3 is 15 amino acids. Here the CDR3 reads CASSQEPHGDQPQHF. In nucleotides, the CDR3 is TGCGCCAGCAGCCAAGAGCCCCACGGGGATCAGCCCCAGCATTTT.

This clone showed up just a few times. This sequence joins TRBV30 and TRBJ1-6; 10 nucleotides align to TRBD1. Looked up from germline, CDR1 is GTSNPN and CDR2 is SVGIG (reference sequence). V was pared by 0 bases and J by 8 bases, with 1 base of the junction left unmatched. The CDR3 runs 14 residues. CDR3 region: CAWSVGQGHSPLHF. The DNA for the CDR3 is TGTGCCTGGAGTGTGGGACAGGGGCATTCACCCCTCCACTTT.

CDR3 DNA sequence: TGTGCCAGCACCAATCCGGGGAGGGGCGAGCAGTACTTC. Amino acids: CASTNPGRGEQYF. The chain uses TRBV5-6 and TRBJ2-7; TRBD2 matches 7 bases. The CDR3 sequence is 13 residues long. V gave up 6 bases and J gave up 6 bases; unmatched junction bases: 9. Germline V gene data show CDR1 as SGHDT and CDR2 as YYEEEE.

This clone was found once. The rearrangement joins TRBV9 to TRBJ2-2; tentatively, D is TRBD1 (6 bases). The CDR3 extends over 14 amino acids. Germline V lookup: CDR1 SGDLS, CDR2 YYNGEE. The V gene lost 5 bases and the J gene lost 6 bases, with 14 bases spanning the gap. Here the CDR3 DNA reads TGTGCCAGCAGTATGAAACAGGGACCCGGGGAGCTGTTTTTT. The encoded protein is CASSMKQGPGELFF.

The J gene is TRBJ2-2, the V gene TRBV3-1 (or the pseudogene TRBV3-2), with 10 bases matching TRBD1. With 1 base clipped from V and 7 bases from J, the junction kept 12 bases outside the gene matches. Germline V gene lookup returns CDR1 LGHDT and CDR2 YNNKEL (reference sequence). The CDR3 runs to 18 residues. CDR3 sequence: CASSQGFPTGGLIGELFF. CDR3 bases: TGTGCCAGCAGCCAAGGGTTCCCGACAGGGGGCCTTATCGGGGAGCTGTTTTTT.

This rearrangement joins TRBV12-5 to TRBJ2-2, with 7 bases matching TRBD2. V shed 1 base, J shed 9 bases, and the junction held 20 bases outside the gene matches. The CDR3 totals 19 residues. CDR1 LGHNT and CDR2 FRNRAP come from the germline V gene. The CDR3 DNA reads as TGTGCTAGTGGTTTGGATGGGAAGGGACCTCCGGGAGGTGACCGGGAGCTGTTTTTT. Translation: CASGLDGKGPPGGDRELFF. The variable domain in full, with the rest retrieved from reference TRBV12-5 and TRBJ2-2, is DARVTQTPRHKVTEMGQEVTMRCQPILGHNTVFWYRQTMMQGLELLAYFRNRAPLDDSGMPKDRFSAEMPDATLATLKIQPSEPRDSAVYFCASGLDGKGPPGGDRELFFGEGSRLTVL.

The chain's CDR3 is CASSERRGVDTGELFF. Written as DNA, the CDR3 is TGTGCCAGCAGTGAAAGGCGGGGGGTAGATACCGGGGAGCTGTTTTTT. V usage is TRBV6-1 and J usage is TRBJ2-2; 8 nucleotides match TRBD2. This CDR3 contains 16 residues. J gave up 5 bases and V 2 bases, and 7 bases lay outside the gene matches. CDR1 and CDR2 from the germline V gene are MNHNS and SASEGT.

The chain carries TRBV5-1 and TRBJ1-2; 8 bases are a match to TRBD1. The CDR3 has 14 amino acids. The trim removed 4 bases at V and 3 bases at J, leaving 5 bases unmatched. Germline V gene data show CDR1 as SGHRS and CDR2 as YFSETQ. The CDR3 sequence: CASSTSTGDYGYTF. Here the CDR3 DNA reads TGCGCCAGCAGCACCTCGACAGGGGACTATGGCTACACCTTC.

This sequence joins TRBV24-1 and TRBJ2-5, with TRBD1 matching 7 bases. This CDR3 comprises 15 residues. J lost 5 bases, V lost 6 bases, and 11 bases had no gene match. Germline CDR1 and CDR2: KGHDR and SFDVKD. CDR3 in amino acids: CATSHGQATGETQYF. The CDR3 bases are TGTGCCACCAGTCATGGACAGGCGACGGGGGAGACCCAGTACTTC.

The rearrangement links TRBV28 to TRBJ2-1; 9 nucleotides match TRBD2. This CDR3 region has 15 residues. CDR1 and CDR2 from the germline V gene are MDHEN and SYDVKM. The trim removed 5 bases at V and 8 bases at J, leaving 10 bases unmatched. The CDR3 region is CASSRKAGGQDEQFF. DNA of the CDR3: TGTGCCAGCAGTCGAAAAGCGGGGGGCCAGGATGAGCAGTTCTTC. Complete variable domain (other parts from reference TRBV28 and TRBJ2-1): DVKVTQSSRYLVKRTGEKVFLECVQDMDHENMFWYRQDPGLGLRLIYFSYDVKMKEKGDIPEGYSVSREKKERFSLILESASTNQTSMYLCASSRKAGGQDEQFFGPGTRLTVL.

The V and J genes are TRBV2 and TRBJ2-7; no clear D gene. CDR1 is SNHLY, CDR2 FYNNEI, per germline. The V gene lost 5 bases and the J gene lost 3 bases, with 5 bases spanning the gap. CDR3 length: 11 residues. CDR3: CASSQNYEQYF. The CDR3, as DNA: TGTGCCAGCAGTCAGAACTACGAGCAGTACTTC.

The gene calls are TRBV30 and TRBJ1-1; D is ambiguous. Germline assignment: CDR1 GTSNPN and CDR2 SVGIG (reference sequence). V shed 2 bases and J shed 0 bases, with 7 bases lying between them. The CDR3 length is 13 residues. CDR3: CAWSRVLNTEAFF. CDR3 DNA: TGTGCCTGGAGTCGGGTCCTGAACACTGAAGCTTTCTTT.

This clone was detected only a few times. V usage is TRBV5-5 and J usage is TRBJ1-3; a possible D gene is TRBD1 (5 bases). The CDR3 totals 15 residues. Trimming left V 0 bases short and J 3 bases short, with 10 bases between. Looked up from germline, CDR1 is SGHKS and CDR2 is YYEKEE (reference sequence). In DNA form, the CDR3 reads TGTGCCAGCAGCTTGGAGCAGGGAGGTGGAAACACCATATATTTT. Protein product: CASSLEQGGGNTIYF. The complete variable domain, with remaining parts taken from reference TRBV5-5 and TRBJ1-3, reads DAGVTQSPTHLIKTRGQQVTLRCSPISGHKSVSWYQQVLGQGPQFIFQYYEKEERGRGNFPDRFSARQFPNYSSELNVNALLLGDSALYLCASSLEQGGGNTIYFGEGSWLTVV.

On this clone itself: The sample holds other DNA sequences that translate to the same CDR3. V usage is TRBV7-8 and J usage is TRBJ1-1; D unresolved. V dropped 3 bases and J dropped 1 base, with 6 bases sitting between them. The CDR3 runs to 13 residues. Per the germline V gene, CDR1 is SGHVS and CDR2 is FQNEAQ. CDR3 in amino acids: CASSLGRNTEAFF. The CDR3 DNA reads TGTGCCAGCAGCTTGGGCAGGAACACTGAAGCTTTCTTT.

The chain links TRBV10-3 to TRBJ1-1; D is possibly TRBD1 (6 bases). The CDR3 is 14 residues long. Germline loops: CDR1 ENHRY, CDR2 SYGVKD. V lost 7 bases, J lost 1 base, and 13 bases lay in between. The CDR3 sequence: CAITSGARNTEAFF. CDR3 sequence (DNA): TGTGCCATCACGTCAGGGGCTAGGAACACTGAAGCTTTCTTT.